This entry lists 30 T cell receptor beta chains sequenced from one sample in a study of T cells after yellow fever vaccination. TCRdb processed the 5' RACE reads anew with MiXCR; each CDR3 protein has one entry. The sample yields 450,000 to 550,000 distinct CDR3 sequences, around a fifth seen once. Sequenced here: PBMCs, sampled approximately 22 days after the first yellow fever vaccination. The origin of the receptors is a young man who received the YFV17D yellow fever vaccine.

The chain is built from TRBV6-5 and TRBJ2-2; 7 bases match TRBD1. The germline V gene has CDR1 MNHEY and CDR2 SVGAGI. This CDR3 is built from 16 residues. V gave up 0 bases and J gave up 6 bases; unmatched junction bases: 7. CDR3: CASSYSNRGWAGELFF. CDR3 nucleotides: TGTGCCAGCAGTTACTCGAACAGGGGCTGGGCCGGGGAGCTGTTTTTT.

This chain joins TRBV3-1 and TRBJ1-1; maybe TRBD1 (5 bases). The CDR3 contains 16 residues. Germline loops: CDR1 LGHDT, CDR2 YNNKEL (reference sequence). V shed 1 base and J shed 0 bases, with 12 bases lying between them. The CDR3 sequence: CASSQVNQGLNTEAFF. The DNA for the CDR3 is TGTGCCAGCAGCCAAGTGAATCAGGGCCTGAACACTGAAGCTTTCTTT.

This clonotype was counted a few times. J is TRBJ1-1 and V is TRBV19; D might be TRBD1 (6 bases). Germline CDR1 and CDR2: LNHDA and SQIVND (reference sequence). V was cut by 6 bases and J by 10 bases, with 21 bases left in between. There are 14 residues in the CDR3. The CDR3 nucleotides read TGTGCCAGTAGCTCCGACATCGGGGCCAGGGGAGCTTTCTTT. Encoded protein: CASSSDIGARGAFF.

CDR3 bases: TGTGCCAGCAGTGGTCGGGAGGGGGAAGGCTACACCTTC. It is translated as CASSGREGEGYTF. The chain links TRBV6-4 to TRBJ1-2, with TRBD1 as a possible D gene (6 bases). Germline CDR1 reads MRHNA; CDR2 reads SNTAGT. The CDR3 has 13 residues. Trimming pared 4 bases from V and 8 bases from J, leaving 14 bases between.

The V and J genes are TRBV5-1 and TRBJ1-2; D possibly corresponds to TRBD1 (6 bases). V lost 5 bases and J lost 4, with 15 bases in between. Looked up from germline, CDR1 is SGHRS and CDR2 is YFSETQ. The CDR3 is 14 residues long. The chain's CDR3 is CASSNDRGGYGYTF. As DNA, the CDR3 is TGCGCCAGCAGTAACGACAGAGGGGGCTATGGCTACACCTTC.

The chain links TRBV5-6 to TRBJ1-2; a weak D match, TRBD1 (6 bases). Trimming shortened V by 2 bases and J by 5 bases, and 16 bases separated the two germline ends. The CDR3 has 15 residues. Germline V gene sequence: CDR1 SGHDT, CDR2 YYEEEE. Here the CDR3 reads CASSLIRTARYGYTF. DNA of the CDR3: TGTGCCAGCAGCTTAATTCGGACAGCCCGGTATGGCTACACCTTC.

This clonotype came up a few times. The chain links TRBV27 to TRBJ2-7, with 9 bases fitting TRBD1. V lost 3 bases, J lost 3 bases, and 3 bases stayed unmatched. CDR3 length equals 14 residues. Germline loops: CDR1 MNHEY, CDR2 SMNVEV (reference sequence). The CDR3 coding sequence is TGTGCCAGCAGTTTCGGGACAGGGTTCTACGAGCAGTACTTC. It specifies CASSFGTGFYEQYF.

The chain joins TRBV6-2 or TRBV6-3 to TRBJ1-5; D is unclear. The germline gives CDR1 MNHEY, CDR2 SVGEGT. V was pared by 6 bases and J by 1 base, with 13 bases between. The CDR3 has 15 residues. The CDR3 region is CASSSALGSNQPQHF. The CDR3, as DNA: TGTGCCAGCAGCTCCGCCTTGGGCAGCAATCAGCCCCAGCATTTT.

The chain couples TRBV7-8 to TRBJ2-3; 11 nucleotides line up with TRBD2. In germline, CDR1 is SGHVS, CDR2 FQNEAQ. This CDR3 contains 15 residues. The V segment lost 0 bases and the J segment 7 bases; nucleotides outside the gene matches: 3. This CDR3 reads CASSLATSGGYTQYF. DNA of the CDR3: TGTGCCAGCAGCTTAGCCACTAGCGGGGGTTATACGCAGTATTTT.

This clonotype was found a few times. The CDR3 is CASLAGTTDTQYF. CDR3 bases: TGTGCCAGCTTAGCGGGGACCACAGATACGCAGTATTTT. This chain uses TRBV5-4 with TRBJ2-3, with TRBD2 matching 8 bases. V lost 7 bases, J lost 2 bases, and 3 bases stayed unmatched. The CDR3 is 13 amino acids. Germline V lookup: CDR1 SGHNT, CDR2 YYREEE (reference sequence).

This clonotype showed up just a few times. The chain combines TRBV28 with TRBJ1-5, with D perhaps TRBD1 (5 bases). Trimming shortened V by 10 bases and J by 3 bases, and 10 bases separated the two germline ends. CDR3 length: 12 residues. Germline-derived CDR1 and CDR2 are MDHEN and SYDVKM. The CDR3 DNA reads TGTGCCATTCGACAGAACAATCAGCCCCAGCATTTT. Translated, it gives CAIRQNNQPQHF.

As DNA, the CDR3 is TGTGCCAGCAGCAACAGCAGAACCGGGACATCAGTCTACGAGCAGTACTTC. Its translation: CASSNSRTGTSVYEQYF. The genes are TRBV7-2 and TRBJ2-7; TRBD1 might be the D (6 bases). Germline CDR1 and CDR2: SGHTA and FQGNSA. The V end was cut by 5 bases, the J end by 3 bases, with 23 bases between. This CDR3 comprises 17 residues.

Many counts were recorded for this clonotype. J is TRBJ2-1 and V is TRBV5-1; unclear D gene. This CDR3 region has 13 residues. The V and J ends lost 1 base and 4 bases respectively, with 6 bases between them. CDR1 SGHRS and CDR2 YFSETQ come from the germline V gene. Here the CDR3 DNA reads TGCGCCAGCAGCTTGACGAGTTACAATGAGCAGTTCTTC. This codes for CASSLTSYNEQFF.

DNA for the CDR3: TGTGCCAGCAGACCGGGGGCCCGGAGTTACACGCAGTATTTT. Its protein is CASRPGARSYTQYF. The chain links TRBV11-2 to TRBJ2-3; D is tentatively TRBD1 or TRBD2 (6 bases each). CDR3 size: 14 residues. V lost 6 bases and J lost 9, with 19 bases in between. Germline lookup yields CDR1 SGHAT and CDR2 FQNNGV.

In this sample, this clonotype turned up a few times. The J gene is TRBJ1-4, the V gene TRBV20-1; D remains ambiguous. Trimming stripped 3 bases from V and 8 bases from J, with 16 bases between. Germline V gene data show CDR1 as DFQATT and CDR2 as SNEGSKA (reference sequence). The CDR3 runs 14 residues. The CDR3 DNA follows: TGCAGTGCTAGTACCCTACGGTCAGAAGAAAAACTGTTTTTT. It specifies CSASTLRSEEKLFF.

This clonotype occurred a few times. The chain joins TRBV20-1 to TRBJ1-5; TRBD1 matches at 11 bases. V lost 0 bases, J lost 0 bases, and 7 bases stayed unmatched. There are 18 residues in the CDR3. CDR1 is DFQATT and CDR2 is SNEGSKA in the germline V gene (reference sequence). The chain's CDR3 is CSARDLGTGGNSNQPQHF. Here the CDR3 DNA reads TGCAGTGCTAGAGATCTAGGGACAGGGGGGAATAGCAATCAGCCCCAGCATTTT.

This clonotype was counted between two and nine times. V usage is TRBV20-1 and J usage is TRBJ2-1; 9 bases are a match to TRBD2. The CDR3 contains 14 residues. Germline CDR1 reads DFQATT; CDR2 reads SNEGSKA (reference sequence). V was pared by 3 bases and J by 6 bases, with 6 bases of the junction left unmatched. CDR3: CSASGLAGRNEQFF. As DNA, the CDR3 is TGCAGTGCTAGTGGGCTAGCGGGGCGCAATGAGCAGTTCTTC.

The chain links TRBV7-3 to TRBJ1-1; weak D call: TRBD1 (5 bases). The ends were cut back, 2 bases at V and 5 bases at J, with 18 bases in the middle. This CDR3 contains 16 residues. Looked up from germline, CDR1 is SGHTA and CDR2 is FQGTGA. Written as DNA, the CDR3 is TGTGCCAGCAGCTTAGATGGTCTCAGGGATCGTACTGAAGCTTTCTTT. This translates into CASSLDGLRDRTEAFF.

This clonotype was observed a handful of times. The gene calls are TRBV27 and TRBJ1-1; D call uncertain. V dropped 2 bases and J dropped 3 bases, with 13 bases sitting between them. The CDR3 contains 15 residues. Germline V gene lookup returns CDR1 MNHEY and CDR2 SMNVEV (reference sequence). CDR3 sequence: CASSLSIAVYTEAFF. In DNA form, the CDR3 reads TGTGCCAGCAGTTTAAGCATCGCAGTTTACACTGAAGCTTTCTTT.

This rearrangement joins TRBV9 to TRBJ2-2, with 12 bases matching TRBD2. Germline values: CDR1 SGDLS, CDR2 YYNGEE. The CDR3 is made up of 18 amino acids. After removal of 4 bases from V and 5 bases from J, the junction contained 12 bases not matched to a gene. DNA of the CDR3: TGTGCCAGCAGCAAGCGGGCTAGCGGGGGGGCCACGACCGGGGAGCTGTTTTTT. As protein: CASSKRASGGATTGELFF.

The rearrangement joins TRBV4-3 to TRBJ1-5, with unresolved D. Trimming took 0 bases from V and 4 from J, leaving 4 bases between them. There are 13 residues in the CDR3. Germline V gene sequence: CDR1 LGHNA, CDR2 YSLEER. The CDR3 reads CASSQDTNQPQHF. CDR3 nucleotide sequence: TGCGCCAGCAGCCAAGATACTAATCAGCCCCAGCATTTT.

The chain is built from TRBV7-2 and TRBJ2-5; 7 positions match TRBD1. The V gene end was trimmed by 4 bases and the J gene end by 4 bases; junction bases not matched to a gene: 6. There are 14 residues in the CDR3. Germline CDR1 reads SGHTA; CDR2 reads FQGNSA. The CDR3 DNA reads as TGTGCCAGCAGCTCCCTACCAGGGGGAGAGACCCAGTACTTC. Its protein product is CASSSLPGGETQYF.

The rearrangement uses TRBV10-2 and TRBJ2-3; 8 bases align to TRBD2. Looked up from germline, CDR1 is WSHSY and CDR2 is SAAADI. CDR3 length: 15 amino acids. V was pared by 6 bases and J by 2 bases, with 7 bases of the junction left unmatched. The DNA for the CDR3 is TGCGCCAGCAGAGATCGGGGGGGCCCCACAGATACGCAGTATTTT. Protein: CASRDRGGPTDTQYF.

The J gene is TRBJ2-2, the V gene TRBV2; the D is unclear. CDR3 length: 16 amino acids. Per the germline V gene, CDR1 is SNHLY and CDR2 is FYNNEI. V was shortened by 6 bases and J by 3 bases, with 17 bases between the two germline ends. The CDR3 DNA reads TGTGCCAGCAGGAGTTTAAGGGTTATGTACACCGGGGAGCTGTTTTTT. Amino acids: CASRSLRVMYTGELFF.

This clonotype turned up a few times. The V call is TRBV3-1, the J call TRBJ2-5; the D gene is possibly TRBD2 (6 bases). V lost 2 bases to trimming and J lost 5 bases, with 12 bases between them. This CDR3 spans 14 amino acids. Germline CDR1 and CDR2: LGHDT and YNNKEL (reference sequence). CDR3 protein: CASSQSTGRETQYF. The CDR3 nucleotides read TGTGCCAGCAGCCAATCTACGGGGAGGGAGACCCAGTACTTC.

This clonotype was seen only a few times. This chain's CDR3 is CASSLGGTGYEQYF. In nucleotides, the CDR3 is TGTGCCAGCAGTTTAGGCGGGACAGGGTACGAGCAGTACTTC. The genes are TRBV12-3 or TRBV12-4 and TRBJ2-7; 9 bases are shared with TRBD1. The CDR3 extends over 14 amino acids. Trimming cost V 1 base and J 4 bases; bases outside gene matches: 2.

This clonotype came up a few times. The J gene is TRBJ2-2, the V gene TRBV12-3 or TRBV12-4, with D perhaps assigned TRBD1 or TRBD2 (5 bases each). The germline V and J ends were trimmed by 7 bases and 4 bases, with 10 bases remaining between them. There are 13 residues in the CDR3. CDR3 amino acids: CASNYGGTGELFF. The CDR3 bases are TGTGCCAGCAACTATGGGGGCACCGGGGAGCTGTTTTTT.

The chain couples TRBV11-2 to TRBJ1-1; weak D call: TRBD1 (5 bases). This CDR3 is 13 amino acids long. Germline CDR1 reads SGHAT; CDR2 reads FQNNGV. The V end was cut by 1 base, the J end by 11 bases, with 14 bases between. CDR3 bases: TGTGCCAGCAGCTTAGTCTTTCGGGGCTTGGCTTTCTTT. This translates into CASSLVFRGLAFF.

The chain recombines TRBV7-2 with TRBJ2-5, with 11 positions matching TRBD2. Germline V gene sequence: CDR1 SGHTA, CDR2 FQGNSA. With 5 bases clipped from V and 9 bases from J, the junction kept 11 bases outside the gene matches. This CDR3 is 15 amino acids long. The CDR3, as DNA: TGTGCCAGCAGCCCGCAGACTAGCGGGGTCTCCGCCCAGTACTTC. Its translation is CASSPQTSGVSAQYF.

V gene TRBV11-2 combines with J gene TRBJ2-7; D may be TRBD1 or TRBD2 (5 bases each). The CDR3 loop spans 16 amino acids. Germline V gives CDR1 SGHAT, CDR2 FQNNGV. V lost 6 bases and J lost 3, with 21 bases in between. The CDR3 DNA reads TGTGCCAGCAGATTATTCCTCGTTCGAGGGGACTACGAGCAGTACTTC. Translation: CASRLFLVRGDYEQYF.